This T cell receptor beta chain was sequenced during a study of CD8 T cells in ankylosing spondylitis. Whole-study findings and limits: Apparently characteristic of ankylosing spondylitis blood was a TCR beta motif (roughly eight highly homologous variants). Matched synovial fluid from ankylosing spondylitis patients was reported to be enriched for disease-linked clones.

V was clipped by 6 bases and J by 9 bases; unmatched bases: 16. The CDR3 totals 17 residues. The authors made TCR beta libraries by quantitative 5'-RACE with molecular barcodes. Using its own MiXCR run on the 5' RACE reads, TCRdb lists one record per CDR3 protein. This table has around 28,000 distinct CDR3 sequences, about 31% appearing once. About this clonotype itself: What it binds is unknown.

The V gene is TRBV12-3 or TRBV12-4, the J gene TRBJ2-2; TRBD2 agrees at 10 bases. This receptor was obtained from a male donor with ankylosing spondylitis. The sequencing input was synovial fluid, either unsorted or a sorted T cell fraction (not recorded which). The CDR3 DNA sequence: TGTGCCAGCAGACCTTACCCACTAGCGGGATTCCACCGGGAGCTGTTTTTT. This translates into CASRPYPLAGFHRELFF.